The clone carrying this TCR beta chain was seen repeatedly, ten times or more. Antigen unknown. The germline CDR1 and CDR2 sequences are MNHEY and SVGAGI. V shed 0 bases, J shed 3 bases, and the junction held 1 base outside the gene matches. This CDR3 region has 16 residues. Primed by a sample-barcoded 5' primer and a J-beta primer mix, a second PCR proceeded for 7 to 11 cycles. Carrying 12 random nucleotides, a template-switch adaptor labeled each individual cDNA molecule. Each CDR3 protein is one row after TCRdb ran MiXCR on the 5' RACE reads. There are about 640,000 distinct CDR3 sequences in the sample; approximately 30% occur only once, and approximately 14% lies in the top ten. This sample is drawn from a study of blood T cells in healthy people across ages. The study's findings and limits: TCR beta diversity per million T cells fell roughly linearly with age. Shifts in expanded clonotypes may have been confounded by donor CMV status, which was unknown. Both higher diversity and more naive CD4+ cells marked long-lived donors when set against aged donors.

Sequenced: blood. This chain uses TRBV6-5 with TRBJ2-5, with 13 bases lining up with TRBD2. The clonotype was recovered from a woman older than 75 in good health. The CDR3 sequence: CASSYSGLAGKETQYF. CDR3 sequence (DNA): TGTGCCAGCAGTTACTCGGGACTAGCGGGGAAAGAGACCCAGTACTTC.